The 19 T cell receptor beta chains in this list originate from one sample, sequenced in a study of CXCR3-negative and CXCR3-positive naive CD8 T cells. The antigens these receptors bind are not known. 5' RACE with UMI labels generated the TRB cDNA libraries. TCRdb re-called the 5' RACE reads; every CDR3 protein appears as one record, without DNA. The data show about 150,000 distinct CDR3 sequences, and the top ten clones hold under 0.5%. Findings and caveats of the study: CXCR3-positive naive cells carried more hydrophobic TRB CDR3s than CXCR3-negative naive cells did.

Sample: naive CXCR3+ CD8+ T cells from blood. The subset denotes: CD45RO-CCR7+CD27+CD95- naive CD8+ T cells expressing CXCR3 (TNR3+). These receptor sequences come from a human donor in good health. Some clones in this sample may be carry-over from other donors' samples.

The CDR3 loop reads CSVRTGGKDEAFF. J is TRBJ1-1 and V is TRBV29-1; TCRdb reports TRBD1, a call that lacks DNA to check it against. CDR1 and CDR2 (germline): SQVTM, ANQGSEA. The CDR3 covers 13 residues. Full variable domain (outside the CDR3, taken from reference TRBV29-1 and TRBJ1-1): SAVISQKPSRDICQRGTSLTIQCQVDSQVTMMFWYRQQPGQSLTLIATANQGSEATYESGFVIDKFPISRPNLTFSTLTVSNMSPEDSSIYLCSVRTGGKDEAFFGQGTRLTVV.

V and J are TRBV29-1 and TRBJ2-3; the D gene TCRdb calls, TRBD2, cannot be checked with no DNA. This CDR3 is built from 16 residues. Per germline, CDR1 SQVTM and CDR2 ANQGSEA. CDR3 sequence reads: CSVAGGGLESTDTQYF.

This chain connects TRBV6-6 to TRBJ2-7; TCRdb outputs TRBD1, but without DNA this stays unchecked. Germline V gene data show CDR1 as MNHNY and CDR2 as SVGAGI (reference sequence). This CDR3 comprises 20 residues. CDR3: CASSYTPPGAAENQPYEQYF.

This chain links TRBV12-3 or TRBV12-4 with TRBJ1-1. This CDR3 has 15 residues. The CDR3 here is CASSKAEQDGTEAFF.

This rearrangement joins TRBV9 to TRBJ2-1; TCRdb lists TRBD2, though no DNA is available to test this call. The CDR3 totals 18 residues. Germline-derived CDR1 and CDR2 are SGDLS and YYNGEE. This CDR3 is CASSPGLAGAGLYNEQFF.

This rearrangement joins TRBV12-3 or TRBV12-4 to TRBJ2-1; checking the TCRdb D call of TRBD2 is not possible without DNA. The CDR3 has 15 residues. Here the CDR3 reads CASSPTPTSGNEQFF.

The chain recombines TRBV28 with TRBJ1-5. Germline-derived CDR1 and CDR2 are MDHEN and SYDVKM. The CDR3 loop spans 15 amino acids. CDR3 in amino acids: CASSSGLGSNQPQHF.

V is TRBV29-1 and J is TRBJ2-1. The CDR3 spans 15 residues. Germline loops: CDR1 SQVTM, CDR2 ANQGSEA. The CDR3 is CSVEDIFEENNEQFF.

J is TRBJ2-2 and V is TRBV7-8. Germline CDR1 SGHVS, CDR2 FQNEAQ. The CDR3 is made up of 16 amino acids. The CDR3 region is CASSQRHPANTGELFF. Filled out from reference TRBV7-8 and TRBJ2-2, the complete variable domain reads GAGVSQSPRYKVAKRGQDVALRCDPISGHVSLFWYQQALGQGPEFLTYFQNEAQLDKSGLPSDRFFAERPEGSVSTLKIQRTQQEDSAVYLCASSQRHPANTGELFFGEGSRLTVL.

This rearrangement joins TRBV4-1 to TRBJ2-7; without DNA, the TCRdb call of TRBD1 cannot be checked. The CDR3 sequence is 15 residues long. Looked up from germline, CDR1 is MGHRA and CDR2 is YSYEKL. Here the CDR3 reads CASSPGTGLAYEQYF.

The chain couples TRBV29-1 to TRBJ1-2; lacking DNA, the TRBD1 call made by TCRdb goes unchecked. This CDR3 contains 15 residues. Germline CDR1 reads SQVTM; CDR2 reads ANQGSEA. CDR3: CSVDDGGLANYGYTF.

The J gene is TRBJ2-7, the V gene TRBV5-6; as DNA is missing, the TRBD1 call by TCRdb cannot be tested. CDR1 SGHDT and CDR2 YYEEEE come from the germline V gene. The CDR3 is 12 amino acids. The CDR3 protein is CASSGGTEEQYF.

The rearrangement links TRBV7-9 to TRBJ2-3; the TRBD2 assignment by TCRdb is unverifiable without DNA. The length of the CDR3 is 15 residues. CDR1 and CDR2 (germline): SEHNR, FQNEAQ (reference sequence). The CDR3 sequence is CASGGLAGDTDTQYF.

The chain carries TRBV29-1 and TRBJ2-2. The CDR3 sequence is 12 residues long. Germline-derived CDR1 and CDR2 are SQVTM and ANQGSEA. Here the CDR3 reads CSVWSNTGELFF.

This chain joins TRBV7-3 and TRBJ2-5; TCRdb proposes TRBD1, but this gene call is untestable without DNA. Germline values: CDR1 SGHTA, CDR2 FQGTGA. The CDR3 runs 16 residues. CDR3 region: CASSSTGTGETETQYF.

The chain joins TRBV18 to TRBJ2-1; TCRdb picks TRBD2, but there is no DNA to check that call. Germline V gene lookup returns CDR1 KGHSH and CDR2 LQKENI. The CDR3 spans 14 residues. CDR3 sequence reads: CASSPVGEGNEQFF.

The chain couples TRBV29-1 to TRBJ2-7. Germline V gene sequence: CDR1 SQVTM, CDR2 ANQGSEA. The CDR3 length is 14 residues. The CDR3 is CSVEDQDSSYEQYF.

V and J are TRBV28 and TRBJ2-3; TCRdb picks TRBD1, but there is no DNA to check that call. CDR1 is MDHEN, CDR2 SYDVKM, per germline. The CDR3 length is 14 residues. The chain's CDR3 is CASSFVAGTDTQYF.

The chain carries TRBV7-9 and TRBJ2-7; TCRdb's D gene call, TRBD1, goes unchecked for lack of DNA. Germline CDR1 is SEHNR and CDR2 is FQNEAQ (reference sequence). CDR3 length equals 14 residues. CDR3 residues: CASSPRGDTYEQYF.